Each of the 5 T cell receptor beta chains below was sequenced from the same sample in a study of T-cell reconstitution after alpha-beta-depleted transplantation in children. The authors prepared the TCRbeta library with unique molecular identifiers. MiXCR, applied by TCRdb to the PCR reads, yields one record per CDR3 protein. The profile shows over 200,000 distinct CDR3 sequences, roughly 18% of them singletons. The starting material was PBMCs, mostly from graft donor cells, obtained 360 days after TCRalphabeta/CD19-depleted stem cell transplant. Receptor source: a male patient aged 2 to 9 who had a stem cell transplant for acute lymphoblastic leukemia, so the T cells may come from the graft donor.

The J gene is TRBJ1-5, the V gene TRBV20-1; 7 bases are shared with TRBD1. Germline V gene lookup returns CDR1 DFQATT and CDR2 SNEGSKA (reference sequence). V shed 5 bases and J 0 bases; nucleotides not matched to a gene: 4. The CDR3 is made up of 14 amino acids. This CDR3 is CSAAGGYSNQPQHF. Written as DNA, the CDR3 is TGCAGTGCTGCAGGGGGATATAGCAATCAGCCCCAGCATTTT.

This chain links TRBV25-1 with TRBJ2-7; the D gene could be TRBD1 or TRBD2 (5 bases each). Germline CDR1 MGHDK, CDR2 SYGVNS. Trimming took off 1 base at V and 2 bases at J, with 6 bases between the two ends. This CDR3 is built from 13 residues. The CDR3 DNA follows: TGTGCCAGCAGTGAATGGGACCCCTACGAGCAGTACTTC. As protein: CASSEWDPYEQYF.

There are many counts of this clonotype. The chain carries TRBV11-1 and TRBJ1-6; 9 positions match TRBD1. Germline CDR1 reads SGHAT; CDR2 reads FQDESV (reference sequence). The CDR3 totals 18 residues. V shed 1 base and J 9 bases; nucleotides not matched to a gene: 13. The CDR3 is CASSLDGDRDGEGSPLHF. As DNA, the CDR3 is TGTGCCAGCAGCTTAGATGGGGACAGGGACGGAGAGGGTTCACCCCTCCACTTT.

The chain combines TRBV10-3 with TRBJ2-5; a weak D match, TRBD2 (5 bases). The CDR3 spans 17 residues. The V end lost 0 bases, the J end lost 5 bases, and 19 bases lay between the germline ends. Germline V lookup: CDR1 ENHRY, CDR2 SYGVKD. CDR3 protein: CAISESTGKSPRETQYF. CDR3 sequence (DNA): TGTGCCATCAGTGAGTCCACCGGGAAATCCCCCAGGGAGACCCAGTACTTC.

This clonotype appeared a few times. The J gene is TRBJ1-1, the V gene TRBV6-1; no reliable D call. Trimming took off 6 bases at V and 4 bases at J, with 12 bases between the two ends. Germline CDR1 MNHNS, CDR2 SASEGT. This CDR3 spans 13 amino acids. CDR3 sequence (DNA): TGTGCCAGCAGAACAGAGGTGAGCACTGAAGCTTTCTTT. Translating it yields CASRTEVSTEAFF.